This T cell receptor beta chain was found in a study of blood T cell repertoires in COVID-19. Looking at the study overall: Collection of acute and convalescent COVID-19 samples took place in the United States, Italy and Spain. T cells, B-cell-depleted T cells, or PBMCs provided the cDNA or gDNA that served as material.

CDR3 length: 17 amino acids. With 1 base clipped from V and 1 base from J, the junction kept 10 bases outside the gene matches. CDR1 SGHDT and CDR2 YYEEEE come from the germline V gene. Original methodology: It was from reference gene primer amplification that nucleated cell counts were estimated. Sequencing was performed with immunoSEQ multiplex PCR; in TCRdb, only in-frame clones are kept and a portion is missing. V, J and clone size derive from that table, while D and trimming were established from the DNA sequence. The sample has roughly 250,000 clones, more than 60% seen once; the top ten hold 4%.

Sequencing was carried out using peripheral blood. V usage is TRBV5-6 and J usage is TRBJ1-1; TRBD1 matches at 7 bases. This clonotype was sampled from a woman in her thirties or forties with active or convalescent COVID-19. In DNA form, the CDR3 reads TGTGCCAGCAGCTTGAGGGGTCAGGGGGGAAGGAACACTGAAGCTTTCTTT. Translated, it gives CASSLRGQGGRNTEAFF.